This T cell receptor (beta chain) was captured by sequencing in a study of blood T cell repertoires in COVID-19. Clones were read by immunoSEQ multiplex PCR, and TCRdb kept only the in-frame ones, dropping some. The sample lists 95,000 to 150,000 clones, 82% seen once, with about 5% in the top ten. The CDR3 sequence is 15 residues long. V was pared by 4 bases and J by 3 bases, with 14 bases between. CDR1 and CDR2 from the germline V gene are SGHRS and YFSETQ. This TCR was recovered from a woman in her 70s with acute or convalescent COVID-19. The chain is built from TRBV5-1 and TRBJ1-3; D perhaps matches TRBD1 (6 bases). The specimen was peripheral blood. The CDR3 is CASSPWGGGGNTIYF. CDR3 DNA: TGCGCCAGCAGCCCTTGGGGGGGCGGTGGAAACACCATATATTTT.